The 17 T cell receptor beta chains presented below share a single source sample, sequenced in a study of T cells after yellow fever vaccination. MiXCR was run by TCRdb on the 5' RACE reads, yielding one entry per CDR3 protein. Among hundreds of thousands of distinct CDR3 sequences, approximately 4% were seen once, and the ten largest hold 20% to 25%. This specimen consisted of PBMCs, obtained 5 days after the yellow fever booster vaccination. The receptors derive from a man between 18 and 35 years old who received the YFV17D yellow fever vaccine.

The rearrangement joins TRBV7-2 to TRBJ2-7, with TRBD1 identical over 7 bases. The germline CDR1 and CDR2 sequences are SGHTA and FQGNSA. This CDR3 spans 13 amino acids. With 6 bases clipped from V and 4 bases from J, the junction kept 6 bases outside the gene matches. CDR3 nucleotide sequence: TGTGCCAGCAGTTTGGACAGGCTATACGAGCAGTACGTC. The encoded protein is CASSLDRLYEQYV.

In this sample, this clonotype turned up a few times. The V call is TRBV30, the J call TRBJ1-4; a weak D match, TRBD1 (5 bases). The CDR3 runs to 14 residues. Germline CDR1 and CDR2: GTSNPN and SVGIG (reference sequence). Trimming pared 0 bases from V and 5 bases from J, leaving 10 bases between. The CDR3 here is CAWSVGDSNEKLFF. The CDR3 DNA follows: TGTGCCTGGAGTGTGGGGGACTCGAATGAAAAACTGTTTTTT.

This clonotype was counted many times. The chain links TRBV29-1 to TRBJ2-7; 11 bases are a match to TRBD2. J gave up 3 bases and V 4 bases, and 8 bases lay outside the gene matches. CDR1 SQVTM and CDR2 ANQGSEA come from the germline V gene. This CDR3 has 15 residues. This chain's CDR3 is CSVVRLAGNSYEQYV. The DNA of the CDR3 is TGCAGCGTTGTAAGACTAGCGGGGAATAGCTACGAGCAGTACGTC.

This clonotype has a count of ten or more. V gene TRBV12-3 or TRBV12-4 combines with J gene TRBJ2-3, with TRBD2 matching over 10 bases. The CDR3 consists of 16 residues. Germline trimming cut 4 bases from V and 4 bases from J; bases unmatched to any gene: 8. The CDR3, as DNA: TGTGCCAGCAGTTCCAGGACTAGCGGCTTGTCAGATACGCAGTATTTT. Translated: CASSSRTSGLSDTQYF.

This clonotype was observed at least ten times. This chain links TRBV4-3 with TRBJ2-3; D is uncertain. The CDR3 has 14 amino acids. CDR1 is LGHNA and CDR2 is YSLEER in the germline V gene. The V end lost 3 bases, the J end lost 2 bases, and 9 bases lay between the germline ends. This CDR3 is CASSHGGFTDTQYF. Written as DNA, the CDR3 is TGCGCCAGCAGCCACGGCGGATTCACAGATACGCAGTATTTT.

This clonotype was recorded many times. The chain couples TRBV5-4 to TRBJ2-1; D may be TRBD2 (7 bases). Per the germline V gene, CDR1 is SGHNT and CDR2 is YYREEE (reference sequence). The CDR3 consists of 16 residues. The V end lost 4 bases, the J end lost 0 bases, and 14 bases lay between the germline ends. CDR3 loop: CASSPLGGGSYNEQFF. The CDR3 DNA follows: TGTGCCAGCAGCCCCTTAGGGGGGGGCTCCTACAATGAGCAGTTCTTC.

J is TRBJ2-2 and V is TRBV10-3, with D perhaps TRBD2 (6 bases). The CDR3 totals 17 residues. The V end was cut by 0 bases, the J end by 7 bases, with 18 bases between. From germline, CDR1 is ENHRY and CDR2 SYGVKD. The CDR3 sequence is CAISESLPGPGSGELFF. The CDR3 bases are TGTGCCATCAGTGAGTCGCTTCCGGGACCCGGGAGCGGGGAGCTGTTTTTT.

CDR3 coding DNA: TGTGCCACCAGCCCCGGAGGCAATAGCAATCAGCCCCAGCATTTT. This encodes CATSPGGNSNQPQHF. V usage is TRBV15 and J usage is TRBJ1-5, with D unresolved. Per the germline V gene, CDR1 is LNHNV and CDR2 is YYDKDF (reference sequence). V lost 5 bases and J lost 0, with 11 bases in between. This CDR3 comprises 15 residues.

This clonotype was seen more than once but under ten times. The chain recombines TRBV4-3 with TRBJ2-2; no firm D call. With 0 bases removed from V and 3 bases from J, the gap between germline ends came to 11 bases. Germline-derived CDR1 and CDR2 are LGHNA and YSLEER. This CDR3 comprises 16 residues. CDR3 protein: CASSQDLSAYTGELFF. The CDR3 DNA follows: TGCGCCAGCAGCCAAGATCTCTCGGCCTACACCGGGGAGCTGTTTTTT.

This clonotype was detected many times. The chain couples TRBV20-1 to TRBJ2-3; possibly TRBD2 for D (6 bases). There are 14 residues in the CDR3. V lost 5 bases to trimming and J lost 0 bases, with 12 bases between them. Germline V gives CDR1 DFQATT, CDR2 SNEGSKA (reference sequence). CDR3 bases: TGCAGTGCTTTACCGGGGACTAGCACAGATACGCAGTATTTT. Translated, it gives CSALPGTSTDTQYF.

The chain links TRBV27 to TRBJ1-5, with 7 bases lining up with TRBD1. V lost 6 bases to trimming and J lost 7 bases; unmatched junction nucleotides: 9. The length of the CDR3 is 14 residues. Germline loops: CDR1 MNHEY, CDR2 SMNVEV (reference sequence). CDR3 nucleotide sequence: TGTGCCAGCAGCCTAACACAGGGGAGGCAGCCCCAGCATTTT. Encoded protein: CASSLTQGRQPQHF.

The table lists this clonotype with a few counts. The CDR3 DNA is TGTGCCACCAGCAGGTCGGGAGCACGGGGAGCTAACTATGGCTACACCTTC. It is translated as CATSRSGARGANYGYTF. The chain couples TRBV15 to TRBJ1-2; D is uncertain. The CDR3 totals 17 residues. In germline, CDR1 is LNHNV, CDR2 YYDKDF (reference sequence). V lost 3 bases and J lost 0, with 17 bases in between.

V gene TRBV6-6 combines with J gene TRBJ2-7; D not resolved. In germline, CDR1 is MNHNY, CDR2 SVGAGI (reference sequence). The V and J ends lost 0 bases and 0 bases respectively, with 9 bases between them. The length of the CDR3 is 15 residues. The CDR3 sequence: CASSYSAAHSYEQYF. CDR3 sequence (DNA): TGTGCCAGCAGTTACTCCGCAGCCCACTCCTACGAGCAGTACTTC.

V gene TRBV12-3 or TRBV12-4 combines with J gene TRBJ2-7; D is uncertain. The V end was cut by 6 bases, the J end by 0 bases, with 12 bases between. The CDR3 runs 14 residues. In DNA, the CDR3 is TGTGCCAGCAGGAGAGACTTGCTCTCCTACGAGCAGTACTTC. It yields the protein CASRRDLLSYEQYF.

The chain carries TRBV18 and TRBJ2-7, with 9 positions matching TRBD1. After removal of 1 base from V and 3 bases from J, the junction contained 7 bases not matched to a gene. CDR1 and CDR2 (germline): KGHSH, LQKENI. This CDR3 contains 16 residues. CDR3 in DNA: TGTGCCAGCTCACCACGCCCCTGGGACAGGGTCTACGAGCAGTACGTC. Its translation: CASSPRPWDRVYEQYV.

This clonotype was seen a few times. CDR3 sequence: CSADTGAGNIQYF. The CDR3 region has the DNA TGCAGTGCTGATACAGGGGCGGGAAACATTCAGTACTTC. The rearrangement uses TRBV20-1 and TRBJ2-4; TRBD1 aligns across 7 bases. V lost 5 bases to trimming and J lost 6 bases; unmatched junction nucleotides: 7. The CDR3 contains 13 residues. The V gene's germline CDR1 is DFQATT and CDR2 SNEGSKA (reference sequence).

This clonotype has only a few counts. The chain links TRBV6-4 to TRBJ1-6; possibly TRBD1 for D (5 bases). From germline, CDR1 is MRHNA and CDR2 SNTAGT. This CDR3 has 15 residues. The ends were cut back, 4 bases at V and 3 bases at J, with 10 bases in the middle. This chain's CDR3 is CASSAVGDYNSPLHF. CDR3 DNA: TGTGCCAGCAGTGCTGTGGGGGACTATAATTCACCCCTCCACTTT.